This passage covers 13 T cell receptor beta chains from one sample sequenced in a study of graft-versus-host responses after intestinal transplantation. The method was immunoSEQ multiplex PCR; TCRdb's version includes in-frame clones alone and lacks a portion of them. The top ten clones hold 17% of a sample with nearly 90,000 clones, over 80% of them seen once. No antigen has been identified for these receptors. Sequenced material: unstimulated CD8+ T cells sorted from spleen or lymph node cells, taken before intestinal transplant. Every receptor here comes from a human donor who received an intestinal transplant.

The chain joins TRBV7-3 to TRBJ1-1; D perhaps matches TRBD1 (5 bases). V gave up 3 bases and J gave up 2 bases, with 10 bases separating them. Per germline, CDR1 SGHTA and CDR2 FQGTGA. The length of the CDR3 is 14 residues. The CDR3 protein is CASSLGGINTEAFF. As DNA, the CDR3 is TGTGCCAGCAGCTTGGGGGGAATCAACACTGAAGCTTTCTTT.

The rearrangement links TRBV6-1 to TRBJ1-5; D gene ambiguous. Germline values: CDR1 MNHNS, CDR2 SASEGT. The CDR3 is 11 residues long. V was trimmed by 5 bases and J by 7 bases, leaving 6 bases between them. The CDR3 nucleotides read TGTGCCAGCAGTTTGGCACAGCCCCAGCATTTT. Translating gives CASSLAQPQHF.

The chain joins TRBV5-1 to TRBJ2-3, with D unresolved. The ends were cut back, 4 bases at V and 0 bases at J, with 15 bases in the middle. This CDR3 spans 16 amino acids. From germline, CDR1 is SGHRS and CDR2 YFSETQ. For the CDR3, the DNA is TGCGCCAGCAGCCCCCAGAGCCTTTCTAGCACAGATACGCAGTATTTT. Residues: CASSPQSLSSTDTQYF.

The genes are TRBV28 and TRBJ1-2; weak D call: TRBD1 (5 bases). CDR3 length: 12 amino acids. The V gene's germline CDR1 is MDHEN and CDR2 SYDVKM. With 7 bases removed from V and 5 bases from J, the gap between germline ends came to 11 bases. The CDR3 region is CASTPGGYGYTF. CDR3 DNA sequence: TGTGCCAGCACTCCCGGGGGATATGGCTACACCTTC.

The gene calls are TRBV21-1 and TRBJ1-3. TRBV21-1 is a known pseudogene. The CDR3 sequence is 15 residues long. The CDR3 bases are TGTGCCAGACAACCCCCTCAAGGGTCCGGAAACACCATATATTTT. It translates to CARQPPQGSGNTIYF.

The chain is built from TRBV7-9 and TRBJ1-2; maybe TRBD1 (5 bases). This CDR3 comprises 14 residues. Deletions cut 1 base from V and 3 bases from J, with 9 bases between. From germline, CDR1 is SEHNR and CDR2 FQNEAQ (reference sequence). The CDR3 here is CASSLGGRDYGYTF. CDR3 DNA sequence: TGTGCCAGCAGCTTAGGGGGCAGGGACTATGGCTACACCTTC.

The CDR3 DNA sequence: TGTGCCAGCAGCTTAGAGTGGGACAGGCCGGTTGGGGCTTTCTTT. Protein: CASSLEWDRPVGAFF. This chain links TRBV7-8 with TRBJ1-1, with TRBD1 matching over 8 bases. V was pared by 1 base and J by 11 bases, with 12 bases of the junction left unmatched. CDR1 is SGHVS, CDR2 FQNEAQ, per germline. The length of the CDR3 is 15 residues.

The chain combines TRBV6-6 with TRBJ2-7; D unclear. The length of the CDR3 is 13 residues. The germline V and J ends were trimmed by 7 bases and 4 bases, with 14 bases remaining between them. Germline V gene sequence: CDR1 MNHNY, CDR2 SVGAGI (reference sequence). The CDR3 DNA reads TGTGCCAGCACCCCCGCAGCGAATTACGAGCAGTACTTC. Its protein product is CASTPAANYEQYF.

CDR3 sequence reads: CASSEYTGANEKLFF. The DNA of the CDR3 is TGTGCCAGCAGTGAATACACGGGGGCCAATGAAAAACTGTTTTTT. This chain uses TRBV25-1 with TRBJ1-4, with D maybe TRBD1 (6 bases). The CDR3 is made up of 15 amino acids. The germline V and J ends were trimmed by 0 bases and 5 bases, with 10 bases remaining between them. Germline lookup yields CDR1 MGHDK and CDR2 SYGVNS.

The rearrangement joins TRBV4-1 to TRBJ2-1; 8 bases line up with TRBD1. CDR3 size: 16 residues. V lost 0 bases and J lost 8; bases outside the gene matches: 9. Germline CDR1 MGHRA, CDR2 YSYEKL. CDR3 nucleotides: TGCGCCAGCAGCCAAGATGGTACAGGGGGTACGGATGAGCAGTTCTTC. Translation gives CASSQDGTGGTDEQFF.

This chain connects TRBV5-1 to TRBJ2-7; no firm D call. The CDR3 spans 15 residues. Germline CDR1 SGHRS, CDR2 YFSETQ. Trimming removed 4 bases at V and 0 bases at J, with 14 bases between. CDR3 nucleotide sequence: TGCGCCAGCAGCCCCTACGACCGAAGCTCCTACGAGCAGTACTTC. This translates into CASSPYDRSSYEQYF.

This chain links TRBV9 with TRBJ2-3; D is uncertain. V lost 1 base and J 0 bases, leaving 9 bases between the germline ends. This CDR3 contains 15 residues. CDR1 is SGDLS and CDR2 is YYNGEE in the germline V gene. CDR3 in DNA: TGTGCCAGCAGCGTACGGTCTCTTAGCACAGATACGCAGTATTTT. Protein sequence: CASSVRSLSTDTQYF.

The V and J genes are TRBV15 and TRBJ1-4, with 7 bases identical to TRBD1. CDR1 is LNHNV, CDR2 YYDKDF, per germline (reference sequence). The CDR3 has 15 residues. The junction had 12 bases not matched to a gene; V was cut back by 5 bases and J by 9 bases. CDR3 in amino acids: CATSHDRAPRKKLFF. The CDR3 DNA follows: TGTGCCACCAGCCACGACAGGGCCCCAAGGAAAAAACTGTTTTTT.